The TCR beta chain under discussion was sequenced for a study of blood T cell repertoires in COVID-19. On the study more broadly: Samples taken during acute and convalescent COVID-19 were collected in the United States, Italy and Spain. PBMCs, B-cell-depleted T cells, or T cells provided the cDNA or gDNA that made up the material.

The V segment lost 6 bases and the J segment 2 bases; nucleotides outside the gene matches: 4. There are 13 residues in the CDR3. Germline CDR1 and CDR2: MDHEN and SYDVKM. Original analysis: Estimation of nucleated cell counts was performed using reference gene primer amplification. The table came from immunoSEQ multiplex PCR; TCRdb's copy has only in-frame clones and leaves some out. V and J calls and clone size come straight from that table; D and trimming were deduced from the DNA. In the table there are about 31,000 clones, over 75% of which are singletons. Sequencing used peripheral blood. The rearrangement links TRBV28 to TRBJ2-7; 7 bases match TRBD1. This receptor was taken from an elderly man with acute or convalescent COVID-19. The CDR3 sequence is CASRPTGTYEQYF. The DNA of the CDR3 is TGTGCCAGCAGACCGACAGGGACCTACGAGCAGTACTTC.